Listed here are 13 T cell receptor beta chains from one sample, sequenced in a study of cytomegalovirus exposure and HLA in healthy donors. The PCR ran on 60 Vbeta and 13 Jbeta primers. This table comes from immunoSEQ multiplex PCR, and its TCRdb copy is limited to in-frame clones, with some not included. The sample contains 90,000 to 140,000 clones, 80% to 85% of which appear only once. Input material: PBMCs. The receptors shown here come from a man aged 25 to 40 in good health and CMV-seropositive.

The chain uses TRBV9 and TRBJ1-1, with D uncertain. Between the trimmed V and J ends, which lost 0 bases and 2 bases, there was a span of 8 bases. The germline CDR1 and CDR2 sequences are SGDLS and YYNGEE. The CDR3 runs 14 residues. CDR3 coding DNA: TGTGCCAGCAGCGTAGGAGGGTACAACACTGAAGCTTTCTTT. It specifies CASSVGGYNTEAFF.

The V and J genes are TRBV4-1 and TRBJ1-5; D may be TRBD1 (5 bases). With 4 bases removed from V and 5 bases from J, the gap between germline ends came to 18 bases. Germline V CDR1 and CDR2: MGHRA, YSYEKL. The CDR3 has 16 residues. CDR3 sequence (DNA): TGCGCCAGCAGCCCGGACTGGGGGGATCTTTATCAGCCCCAGCATTTT. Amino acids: CASSPDWGDLYQPQHF.

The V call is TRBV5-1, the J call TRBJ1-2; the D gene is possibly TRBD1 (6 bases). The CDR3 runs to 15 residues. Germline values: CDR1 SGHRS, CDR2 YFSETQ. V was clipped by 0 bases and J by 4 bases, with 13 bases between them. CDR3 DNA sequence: TGCGCCAGCAGCTTGGTCGCAGGGGTAGGCTATGGCTACACCTTC. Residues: CASSLVAGVGYGYTF.

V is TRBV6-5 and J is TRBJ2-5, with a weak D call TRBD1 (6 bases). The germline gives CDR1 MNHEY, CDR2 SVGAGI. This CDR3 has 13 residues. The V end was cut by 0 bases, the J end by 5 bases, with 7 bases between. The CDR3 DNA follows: TGTGCCAGCAGTTACTCGAGGGGGGAGACCCAGTACTTC. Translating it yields CASSYSRGETQYF.

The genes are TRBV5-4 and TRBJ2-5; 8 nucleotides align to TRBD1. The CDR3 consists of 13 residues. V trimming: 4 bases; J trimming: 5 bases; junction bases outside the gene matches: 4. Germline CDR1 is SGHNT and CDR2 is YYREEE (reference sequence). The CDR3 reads CASSPRQGETQYF. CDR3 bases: TGTGCCAGCAGCCCCCGACAGGGGGAGACCCAGTACTTC.

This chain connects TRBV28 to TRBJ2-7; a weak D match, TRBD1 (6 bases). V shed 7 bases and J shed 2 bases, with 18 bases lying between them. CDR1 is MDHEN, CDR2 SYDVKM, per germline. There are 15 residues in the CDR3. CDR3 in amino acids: CASIPTQGYPYEQYF. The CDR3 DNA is TGTGCCAGCATCCCAACACAGGGATATCCCTACGAGCAGTACTTC.

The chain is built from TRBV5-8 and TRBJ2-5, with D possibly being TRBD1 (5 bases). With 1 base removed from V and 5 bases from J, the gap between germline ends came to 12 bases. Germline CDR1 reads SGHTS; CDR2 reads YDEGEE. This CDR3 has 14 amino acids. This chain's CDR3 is CASSLYSGAETQYF. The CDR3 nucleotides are TGTGCCAGCAGCTTGTATAGTGGGGCGGAGACCCAGTACTTC.

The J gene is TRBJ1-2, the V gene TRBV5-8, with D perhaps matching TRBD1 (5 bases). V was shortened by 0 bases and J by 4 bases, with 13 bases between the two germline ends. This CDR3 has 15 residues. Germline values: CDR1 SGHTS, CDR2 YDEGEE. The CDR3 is CASSLEGRPLYGYTF. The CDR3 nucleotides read TGTGCCAGCAGCTTGGAGGGGCGCCCTCTCTATGGCTACACCTTC.

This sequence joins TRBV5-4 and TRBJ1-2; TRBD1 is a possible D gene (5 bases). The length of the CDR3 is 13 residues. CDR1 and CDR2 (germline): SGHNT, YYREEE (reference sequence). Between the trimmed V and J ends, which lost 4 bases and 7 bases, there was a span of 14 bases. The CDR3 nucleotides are TGTGCCAGCAGCGTGGGGGGGGTAGGTGGCTACACCTTC. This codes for CASSVGGVGGYTF.

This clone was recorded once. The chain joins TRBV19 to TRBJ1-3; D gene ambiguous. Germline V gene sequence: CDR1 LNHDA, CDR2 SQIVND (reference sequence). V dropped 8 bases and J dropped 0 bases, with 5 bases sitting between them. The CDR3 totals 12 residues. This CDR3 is CASLSSGNTIYF. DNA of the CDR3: TGTGCCAGTTTGAGCTCTGGAAACACCATATATTTT.

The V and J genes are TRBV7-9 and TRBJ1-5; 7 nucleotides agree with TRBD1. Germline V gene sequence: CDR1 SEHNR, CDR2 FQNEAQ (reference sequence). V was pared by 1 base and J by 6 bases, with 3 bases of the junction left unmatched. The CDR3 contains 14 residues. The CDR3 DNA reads TGTGCCAGCAGCTTAGACAACAGGGGTCAGCCCCAGCATTTT. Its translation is CASSLDNRGQPQHF.

Here the CDR3 reads CSVEITGYGNTEAFF. The CDR3 coding sequence is TGCAGCGTTGAAATTACAGGGTACGGAAACACTGAAGCTTTCTTT. The chain has TRBV29-1 and TRBJ1-1; perhaps TRBD1 as D (6 bases). Germline lookup yields CDR1 SQVTM and CDR2 ANQGSEA. The CDR3 totals 15 residues. The ends were cut back, 2 bases at V and 2 bases at J, with 15 bases in the middle.

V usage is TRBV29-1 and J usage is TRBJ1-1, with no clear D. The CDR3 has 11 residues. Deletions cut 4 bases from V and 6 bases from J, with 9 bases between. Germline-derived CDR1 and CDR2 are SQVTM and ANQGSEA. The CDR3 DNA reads TGCAGCGTTGTGGGAGGGCCTGAAGCTTTCTTT. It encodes CSVVGGPEAFF.